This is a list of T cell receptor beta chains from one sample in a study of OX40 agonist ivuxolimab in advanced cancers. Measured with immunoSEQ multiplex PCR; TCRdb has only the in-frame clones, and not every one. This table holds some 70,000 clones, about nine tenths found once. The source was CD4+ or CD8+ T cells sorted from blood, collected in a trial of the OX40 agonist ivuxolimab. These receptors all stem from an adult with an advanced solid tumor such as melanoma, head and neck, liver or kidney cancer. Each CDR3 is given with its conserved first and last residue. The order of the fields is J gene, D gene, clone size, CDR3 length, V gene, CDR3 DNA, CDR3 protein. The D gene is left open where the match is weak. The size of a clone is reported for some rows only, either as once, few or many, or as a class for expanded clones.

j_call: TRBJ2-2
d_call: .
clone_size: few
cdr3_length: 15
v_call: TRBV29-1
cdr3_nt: TGCAGCGTTGTCGTGATGGACAGTGCCACCGGGGAGCTGTTTTTT
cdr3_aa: CSVVVMDSATGELFF

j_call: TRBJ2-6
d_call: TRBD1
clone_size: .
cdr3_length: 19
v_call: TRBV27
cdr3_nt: TGTGCCAGCAGTCTGGAACCCTGGACAGGGAACTCTGGGGCCAACGTCCTGACTTTC
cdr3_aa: CASSLEPWTGNSGANVLTF

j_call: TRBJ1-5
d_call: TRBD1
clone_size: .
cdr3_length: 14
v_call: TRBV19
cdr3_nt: TGTGCCAGTACCCGGGGACAGTACAATCAGCCCCAGCATTTT
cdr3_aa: CASTRGQYNQPQHF

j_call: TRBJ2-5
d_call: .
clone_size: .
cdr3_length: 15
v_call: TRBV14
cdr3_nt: TGTGCCAGCAGCCAATTTGGCAGGGACCAAGAGACCCAGTACTTC
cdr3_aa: CASSQFGRDQETQYF

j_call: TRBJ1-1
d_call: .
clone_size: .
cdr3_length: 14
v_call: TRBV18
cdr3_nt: TGTGCCAGCTCACCTCTCCGGGACAAGGCTGAAGCTTTCTTT
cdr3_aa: CASSPLRDKAEAFF

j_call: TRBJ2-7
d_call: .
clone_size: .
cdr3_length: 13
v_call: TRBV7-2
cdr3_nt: TGTGCCAGCAGCTCATCGCTTTCCTACGAGCAGTACTTC
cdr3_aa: CASSSSLSYEQYF

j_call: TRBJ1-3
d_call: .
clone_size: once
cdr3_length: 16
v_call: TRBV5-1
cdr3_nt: TGCGCCAGCAGCCAACGTTTTGGGGCAGCTGGAAACACCATATATTTT
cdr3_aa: CASSQRFGAAGNTIYF

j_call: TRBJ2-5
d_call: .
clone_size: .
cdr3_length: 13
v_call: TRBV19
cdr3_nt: TGTGCCAGTAGGCGTCAGGGATACGAGACCCAGTACTTC
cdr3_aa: CASRRQGYETQYF

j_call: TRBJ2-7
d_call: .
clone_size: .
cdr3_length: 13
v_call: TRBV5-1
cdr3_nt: TGCGCCAGCAGCCCCGTAAACTCCTACGAGCAGTACTTC
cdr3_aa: CASSPVNSYEQYF

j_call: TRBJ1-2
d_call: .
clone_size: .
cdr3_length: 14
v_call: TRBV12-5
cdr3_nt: TGTGCTAGTGGTCACCAAAACAGGGAGGGAGGCTACACCTTC
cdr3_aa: CASGHQNREGGYTF

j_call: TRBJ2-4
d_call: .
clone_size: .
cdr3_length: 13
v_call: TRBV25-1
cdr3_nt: TGTGCCAGCAGTACCCTAGAGGGAAACATTCAGTACTTC
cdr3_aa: CASSTLEGNIQYF

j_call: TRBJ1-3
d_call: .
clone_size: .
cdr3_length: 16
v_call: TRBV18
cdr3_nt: TGTGCCAGCTCACCCCCGGGACTCTCCTCTGGAAACACCATATATTTT
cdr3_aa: CASSPPGLSSGNTIYF

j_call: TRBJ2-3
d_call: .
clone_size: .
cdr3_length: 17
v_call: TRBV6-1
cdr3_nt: TGTGCCAGCAGTGACGTCCTGGGTAGCGCTAGCACAGATACGCAGTATTTT
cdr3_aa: CASSDVLGSASTDTQYF

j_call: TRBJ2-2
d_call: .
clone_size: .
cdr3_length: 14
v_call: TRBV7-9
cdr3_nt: TGTGCCAGCAGCTTATACGCCGAAACCGGGGAGCTGTTTTTT
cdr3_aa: CASSLYAETGELFF

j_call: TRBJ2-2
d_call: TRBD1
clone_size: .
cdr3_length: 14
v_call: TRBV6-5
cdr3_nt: TGTGCCAGCAGTAGGACAGGGGGCACCGGGGAGCTGTTTTTT
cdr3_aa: CASSRTGGTGELFF

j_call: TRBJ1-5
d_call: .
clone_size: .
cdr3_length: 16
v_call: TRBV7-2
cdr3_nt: TGTGCCAGCAGCGCGCCCGGGACGGGTAGCAATCAGCCCCAGCATTTT
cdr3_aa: CASSAPGTGSNQPQHF

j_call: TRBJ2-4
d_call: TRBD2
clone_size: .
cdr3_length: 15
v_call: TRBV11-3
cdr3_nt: TGTGCCAGCAGCTTAGAACTAGCGGGGAAAAACATTCAGTACTTC
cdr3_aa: CASSLELAGKNIQYF

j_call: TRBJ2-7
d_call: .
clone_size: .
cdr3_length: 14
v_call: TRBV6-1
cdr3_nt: TGTGCCAGCAGGACCGACACAGGGATCTACGAGCAGTACTTC
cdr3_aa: CASRTDTGIYEQYF

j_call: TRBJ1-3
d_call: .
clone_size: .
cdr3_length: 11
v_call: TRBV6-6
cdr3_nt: TGTGCCAGCAGATCGGGAAACACCATATATTTT
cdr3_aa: CASRSGNTIYF

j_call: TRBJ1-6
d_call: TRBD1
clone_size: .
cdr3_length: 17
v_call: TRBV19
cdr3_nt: TGTGCCAGTAGTATAGGAGCGGCAGGGGGGACCCCTGCACCCCTCCACTTT
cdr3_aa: CASSIGAAGGTPAPLHF

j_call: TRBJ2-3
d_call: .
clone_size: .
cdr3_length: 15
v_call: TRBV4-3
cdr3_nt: TGCGCCAGCAGCCAAGATTGGACTTCAACAGATACGCAGTATTTT
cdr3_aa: CASSQDWTSTDTQYF

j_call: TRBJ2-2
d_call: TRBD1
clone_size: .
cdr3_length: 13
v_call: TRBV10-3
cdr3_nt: TGTGCCACCATCCCGGGACAGACCGGGGAGCTGTTTTTT
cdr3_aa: CATIPGQTGELFF

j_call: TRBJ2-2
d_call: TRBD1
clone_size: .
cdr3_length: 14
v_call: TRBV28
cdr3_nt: TGTGCCAGCTTGGACAGGGGGCGGACCGGGGAGCTGTTTTTT
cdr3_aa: CASLDRGRTGELFF

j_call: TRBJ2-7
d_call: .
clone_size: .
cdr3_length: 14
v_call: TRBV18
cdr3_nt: TGTGCCAGCTCACCACCACAGGGAGCCTACGAGCAGTACTTC
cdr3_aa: CASSPPQGAYEQYF

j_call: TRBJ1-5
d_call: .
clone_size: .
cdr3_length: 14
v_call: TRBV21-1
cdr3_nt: TGTGCCAGCAGCGGGGGACATAGCAATCAGCCCCAGCATTTT
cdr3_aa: CASSGGHSNQPQHF

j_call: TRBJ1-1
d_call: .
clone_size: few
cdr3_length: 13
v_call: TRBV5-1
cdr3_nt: TGCGCCAGCAGCTTTTCCGGGGGTACTGAAGCTTTCTTT
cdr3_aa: CASSFSGGTEAFF

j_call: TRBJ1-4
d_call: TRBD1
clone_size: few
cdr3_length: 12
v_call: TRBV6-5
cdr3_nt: TGTGCCAGCCGACAGGGCGCTAAAAAACTGTTTTTT
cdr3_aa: CASRQGAKKLFF

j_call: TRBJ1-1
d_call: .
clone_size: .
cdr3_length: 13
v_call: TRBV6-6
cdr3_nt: TGTGCCAGCAGTTACGACGGGAACACTGAAGCTTTCTTT
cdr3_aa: CASSYDGNTEAFF

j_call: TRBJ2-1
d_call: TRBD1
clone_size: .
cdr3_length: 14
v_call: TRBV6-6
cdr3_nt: TGTGCCAGCAGTTACTTAGACAGGGGCAATGAGCAGTTCTTC
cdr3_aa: CASSYLDRGNEQFF

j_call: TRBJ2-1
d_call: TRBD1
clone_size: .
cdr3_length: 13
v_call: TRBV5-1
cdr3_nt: TGCGCCAGCAGCTTGGGAGGGGGCAGTGAGCAGTTCTTC
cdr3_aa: CASSLGGGSEQFF

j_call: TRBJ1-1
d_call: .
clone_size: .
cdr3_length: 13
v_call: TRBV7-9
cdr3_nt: TGTGCCAGCAGCTTAAGCTCTCGGGGGGAGGCTTTCTTT
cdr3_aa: CASSLSSRGEAFF

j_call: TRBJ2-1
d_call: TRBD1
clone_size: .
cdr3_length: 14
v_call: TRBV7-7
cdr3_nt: TGTGCCAGCAGCTTAGACAGGGGAAAGGGTGAGCAGTTCTTC
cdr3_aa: CASSLDRGKGEQFF

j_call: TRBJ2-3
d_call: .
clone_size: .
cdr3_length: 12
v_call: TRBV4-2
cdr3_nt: TGTGCCAGCTCCTTTAGAGGAGATACGCAGTATTTT
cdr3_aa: CASSFRGDTQYF

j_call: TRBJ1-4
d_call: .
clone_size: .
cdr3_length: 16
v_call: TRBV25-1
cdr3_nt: TGTGCCAGCAGTGCCAACCCGGGTACAGGTGGTGAAAAACTGTTTTTT
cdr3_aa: CASSANPGTGGEKLFF

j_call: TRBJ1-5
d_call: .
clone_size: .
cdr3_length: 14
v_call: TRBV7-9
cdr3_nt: TGTGCCAGCAGCCCCGGGGGCGGAAATCAGCCCCAGCATTTT
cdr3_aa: CASSPGGGNQPQHF

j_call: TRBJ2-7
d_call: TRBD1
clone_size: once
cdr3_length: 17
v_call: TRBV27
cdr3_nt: TGTGCCAGCAGTTTATCGGCCACGGGACAGGGAGGGCACGAGCAGTACTTC
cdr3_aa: CASSLSATGQGGHEQYF

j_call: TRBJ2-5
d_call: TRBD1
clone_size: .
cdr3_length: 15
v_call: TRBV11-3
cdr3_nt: TGTGCCAGCAGCGCTGGGGACAGGGCGCAAGAGACCCAGTACTTC
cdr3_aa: CASSAGDRAQETQYF

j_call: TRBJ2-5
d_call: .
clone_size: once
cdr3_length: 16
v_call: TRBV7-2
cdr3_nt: TGTGCCAGCAGCTCCGGGGTCACCGTGGCTCGAGAGACCCAGTACTTC
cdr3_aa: CASSSGVTVARETQYF

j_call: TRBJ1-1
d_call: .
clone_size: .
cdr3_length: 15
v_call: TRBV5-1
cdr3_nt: TGCGCCAGCAGCTTGGAGGGACACAAGAACACTGAAGCTTTCTTT
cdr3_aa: CASSLEGHKNTEAFF

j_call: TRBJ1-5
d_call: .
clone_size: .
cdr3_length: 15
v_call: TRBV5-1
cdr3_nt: TGCGCCAGCAGCTGGGGGACCGACCAGGGGCAGCCCCAGCATTTT
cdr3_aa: CASSWGTDQGQPQHF